A selection of T cell receptor beta chains follows, all from one sample in a study of blood T cell repertoires in COVID-19. Libraries were prepared by immunoSEQ multiplex PCR; TCRdb keeps only in-frame clonotypes and omits some of them. Here the sample spans around 200,000 clones, 89% being singletons. The sample comprised PBMCs or T cells enriched from blood (not recorded which). These receptors were taken from a woman younger than 35 who had recovered from COVID-19. The CDR3 runs from the conserved cysteine through the conserved F or W.

TRBJ1-5 | TRBV28 | CASSLSVSNQPQHF
TRBJ2-1 | TRBV7-2 | CASSLLSLGAGEQFF
TRBJ2-1 | TRBV6-2/TRBV6-3 | CASSYRAGGGNEQFF
TRBJ2-7 | TRBV28 | CASRTGGAAGGLVREQYF
TRBJ1-6 | TRBV2 | CASSRPRDNSPLHF
TRBJ1-3 | TRBV5-1 | CASSTRTGGGNTIYF
TRBJ2-1 | TRBV28 | CASSDATRGLAGGSYNEQFF
TRBJ2-7 | TRBV27 | CASSWGGLGIYEQYF
TRBJ2-6 | TRBV4-1 | CASSQAGAGANVLTF
TRBJ2-7 | TRBV11-2 | CASLGGSYEQYF
TRBJ1-2 | TRBV10-1 | CASKTGQEGNYGYTF
TRBJ2-5 | TRBV27 | CASSPRGYETQYF
TRBJ1-4 | TRBV2 | CASSSTGGGNEKLFF
TRBJ1-6 | TRBV6-2/TRBV6-3 | CASIPGGASGSPLHF
TRBJ2-2 | TRBV2 | CASSLGLAGGLNTGELFF
TRBJ2-3 | TRBV6-2/TRBV6-3 | CASSLRRRGGPDTQYF
TRBJ2-7 | TRBV20-1 | CSASRPSGTYEQYF
TRBJ2-3 | TRBV28 | CASSRPGGAGTQYF
TRBJ2-1 | TRBV7-6 | CASSLAKGGSSYNEQFF
TRBJ1-2 | TRBV28 | CASSLVGRGYGYTF
TRBJ2-3 | TRBV2 | CASSVVRDRVTDTQYF
TRBJ1-4 | TRBV5-4 | CASSRGGTGREKLFF
TRBJ2-7 | TRBV4-2 | CASSQAGESYEQYF
TRBJ2-3 | TRBV13 | CASSFREGWTDTQYF
TRBJ2-1 | TRBV2 | CASSLWGEGQFFFEQFF
TRBJ1-5 | TRBV18 | CASSPLAGQPQHF
TRBJ1-6 | TRBV27 | CASTSRTGYNSPLHF
TRBJ2-5 | TRBV15 | CATSRQQRGGTQYF
TRBJ1-2 | TRBV5-4 | CASSLRGRLTGPYGYTF
TRBJ2-1 | TRBV6-4 | CASSDSGGPYNEQFF
TRBJ2-1 | TRBV3-1/TRBV3-2 | CASSQDPFSGRRNEQFF
TRBJ2-7 | TRBV6-5 | CASSPDRDYYYEQYF
TRBJ2-5 | TRBV11-1 | CASSLHTGVETQYF
TRBJ2-3 | TRBV27 | CASSFDRVADTQYF
TRBJ1-1 | TRBV30 | CAWSVGLWHTEAFF
TRBJ1-3 | TRBV28 | CASSGGRVGAAIYF
TRBJ1-5 | TRBV15 | CATSSGGSNQPQHF